The 27 T cell receptor beta chains below come from one sample, sequenced in a study of post-analysis software for immune sequencing data. Study-level points and caveats: Elevated frequency relative to controls characterized several TRBV segments in patients, TRBV5-6, TRBV5-1 and TRBV20-1 among them.

These TCRs are of unknown antigen specificity. Sequencing libraries made from TCR beta cDNA carried unique molecular identifiers. MiXCR, applied by TCRdb to the PCR reads, yields one record per CDR3 protein. The sample carries a few hundred thousand distinct CDR3 sequences, around 34% recorded once. The specimen sequenced was blood. The origin of the receptors is a girl aged 10-17 years with multiple sclerosis.

This clonotype was detected ten times or more. The CDR3 is CASSAVGTNEKLFF. For the CDR3, the DNA is TGTGCCAGCAGCGCCGTTGGGACTAATGAAAAACTGTTTTTT. The genes are TRBV7-9 and TRBJ1-4; D not resolved. Germline V gene data show CDR1 as SEHNR and CDR2 as FQNEAQ (reference sequence). The length of the CDR3 is 14 residues. V was clipped by 5 bases and J by 2 bases, with 9 bases between them.

The J gene is TRBJ2-1, the V gene TRBV4-1; 15 nucleotides match TRBD2. Trimming took 0 bases from V and 0 from J; bases not matched to a gene: 9. This CDR3 region has 21 residues. Germline V gene data show CDR1 as MGHRA and CDR2 as YSYEKL. CDR3 coding DNA: TGCGCCAGCAGCCAAGACCCTTCCGGGACTAGCGGGAGGCGCTCCTACAATGAGCAGTTCTTC. Encoded protein: CASSQDPSGTSGRRSYNEQFF.

This clonotype has a count of ten or more. This chain uses TRBV4-1 with TRBJ2-5; TRBD2 agrees at 8 bases. In germline, CDR1 is MGHRA, CDR2 YSYEKL. Losses at the gene ends were 2 bases for V and 2 bases for J; bases not matched to a gene: 10. The CDR3 spans 17 residues. The CDR3 sequence: CASSQQILGTRQETQYF. CDR3 bases: TGCGCCAGCAGCCAACAGATATTGGGGACTAGACAAGAGACCCAGTACTTC.

This clonotype was recorded many times. The chain joins TRBV9 to TRBJ2-5, with 7 positions matching TRBD2. Unmatched junction bases numbered 9, after V lost 6 bases and J lost 1 base. In germline, CDR1 is SGDLS, CDR2 YYNGEE. CDR3 length: 15 residues. Here the CDR3 DNA reads TGTGCCAGCACCCTTCGCGGCGGGGGCCAAGAGACCCAGTACTTC. This gives the protein CASTLRGGGQETQYF.

This clonotype was seen many times. The CDR3 reads CASSLGVGQPQHF. CDR3 sequence (DNA): TGTGCCAGCAGCTTGGGTGTTGGTCAGCCCCAGCATTTT. This chain links TRBV7-9 with TRBJ1-5; D is uncertain. The CDR3 covers 13 residues. Trimming took off 3 bases at V and 6 bases at J, with 9 bases between the two ends. Germline V gene sequence: CDR1 SEHNR, CDR2 FQNEAQ (reference sequence).

The V call is TRBV14, the J call TRBJ2-4; D remains ambiguous. The length of the CDR3 is 13 residues. Germline-derived CDR1 and CDR2 are SGHDN and FVKESK. The V end lost 2 bases, the J end lost 7 bases, and 9 bases lay between the germline ends. The CDR3 protein is CASSQPASNIQYF. The CDR3 coding sequence is TGTGCCAGCAGCCAACCAGCGAGTAACATTCAGTACTTC.

J is TRBJ2-1 and V is TRBV4-1; TRBD2 aligns across 11 bases. V dropped 0 bases and J dropped 5; count of bases not matched to a gene: 3. CDR3 size: 16 residues. Germline V gene lookup returns CDR1 MGHRA and CDR2 YSYEKL. CDR3 region: CASSQESLAGDNEQFF. CDR3 sequence (DNA): TGCGCCAGCAGCCAAGAATCACTAGCGGGAGACAATGAGCAGTTCTTC.

V gene TRBV20-1 combines with J gene TRBJ2-1, with TRBD1 identical over 11 bases. The CDR3 has 13 residues. J was trimmed by 9 bases and V by 7 bases; bases with no gene match: 8. CDR1 and CDR2 from the germline V gene are DFQATT and SNEGSKA (reference sequence). CDR3 amino acids: CSVTRTGGFEQFF. In nucleotides, the CDR3 is TGCAGTGTTACTCGGACAGGGGGCTTTGAGCAGTTCTTC.

This rearrangement joins TRBV12-3 or TRBV12-4 to TRBJ2-4; tentative D call: TRBD1 (6 bases). Trimming left V 2 bases short and J 0 bases short, with 11 bases between. The CDR3 totals 16 residues. The DNA for the CDR3 is TGTGCCAGCAGTTTAACAGGGAATCTAGCCAAAAACATTCAGTACTTC. Translating it yields CASSLTGNLAKNIQYF.

The J gene is TRBJ2-1, the V gene TRBV5-8; 9 positions match TRBD2. J lost 4 bases, V lost 3 bases, and 11 bases had no gene match. The CDR3 is made up of 17 amino acids. Per germline, CDR1 SGHTS and CDR2 YDEGEE. In nucleotides, the CDR3 is TGTGCCAGCAGCTCCAGTTTAGCGGGAGTTTGGTACAATGAGCAGTTCTTC. It is translated as CASSSSLAGVWYNEQFF.

There are a few counts of this clonotype. One base away lies a much larger clone, so this may be a sequencing read error. The V call is TRBV18, the J call TRBJ2-5; no definite D call. V shed 2 bases and J shed 4 bases, with 14 bases lying between them. Germline CDR1 reads KGHSH; CDR2 reads LQKENI. The CDR3 has 15 residues. CDR3 loop: CASSPKGTVRETQYF. CDR3 coding DNA: TGTGCCAGCTCACCAAAGGGAACAGTCCGAGAGACCCAGTACTTC. The whole variable domain, remainder taken from reference TRBV18 and TRBJ2-5, is NAGVMQNPRHLVRRRGQEARLRCSPMKGHSHVYWYRQLPEEGLKFMVYLQKENIIDESGMPKERFSAEFPKEGPSILRIQQVVRGDSAAYFCASSPKGTVRETQYFGPGTRLLVL.

Comment on this clonotype: At one boundary the junction diverges from the germline segment, which might be a read error. V usage is TRBV2 and J usage is TRBJ1-2; a weak D match, TRBD1 (5 bases). This CDR3 region has 18 residues. From germline, CDR1 is SNHLY and CDR2 FYNNEI. The DNA for the CDR3 is TGTGCCAGCAGTGCCAGCCCCACAGGACTTACTTCTAACTATGGCTGCACCTTC. It codes for CASSASPTGLTSNYGCTF.

Remarks on this clonotype: A much more abundant neighbour one base away suggests this may be a read error. The chain links TRBV2 to TRBJ2-5; no firm D call. The CDR3 is 14 residues long. V was clipped by 6 bases and J by 11 bases, with 22 bases between them. Germline lookup yields CDR1 SNHLY and CDR2 FYNNEI. CDR3: CASRMDGSYNEQYF. The DNA for the CDR3 is TGTGCCAGCAGGATGGACGGTTCCTACAATGAGCAGTACTTC.

The chain combines TRBV28 with TRBJ1-2; a possible D gene is TRBD1 (6 bases). This CDR3 has 13 amino acids. The V and J ends lost 4 bases and 5 bases respectively, with 11 bases between them. Germline lookup yields CDR1 MDHEN and CDR2 SYDVKM. CDR3 in amino acids: CASSSQGKYGYTF. The CDR3 DNA is TGTGCCAGCAGTTCGCAGGGGAAGTATGGCTACACCTTC.

V usage is TRBV20-1 and J usage is TRBJ1-1; TRBD1 matches at 8 bases. The CDR3 spans 18 residues. Per germline, CDR1 DFQATT and CDR2 SNEGSKA (reference sequence). V dropped 6 bases and J dropped 1; count of bases not matched to a gene: 19. The CDR3 here is CSAGGGAGGFTANTEAFF. CDR3 coding DNA: TGCAGTGCCGGCGGCGGGGCAGGGGGCTTTACGGCGAACACTGAAGCTTTCTTT.

This clonotype occurred a few times. V usage is TRBV6-1 and J usage is TRBJ2-3; the D gene is possibly TRBD2 (6 bases). Trimming shortened V by 9 bases and J by 2 bases, and 18 bases separated the two germline ends. The CDR3 extends over 15 amino acids. Germline V gene data show CDR1 as MNHNS and CDR2 as SASEGT. This chain's CDR3 is CASFYASAFTDTQYF. CDR3 coding DNA: TGTGCCAGTTTTTATGCTAGCGCGTTCACAGATACGCAGTATTTT.

This clonotype has more than one count but fewer than ten. This chain links TRBV7-2 with TRBJ2-4, with D perhaps TRBD2 (6 bases). Germline V gene data show CDR1 as SGHTA and CDR2 as FQGNSA. CDR3 length: 13 amino acids. V lost 1 base to trimming and J lost 13 bases, with 14 bases between them. The chain's CDR3 is CASSLEGPRGQYF. CDR3 coding DNA: TGTGCCAGCAGCTTAGAAGGGCCCCGGGGGCAGTACTTC.

V and J are TRBV5-1 and TRBJ2-3; TRBD2 matches at 9 bases. Trimming removed 7 bases from V and 5 bases from J; junction bases left unmatched: 11. Germline CDR1 reads SGHRS; CDR2 reads YFSETQ. The CDR3 is made up of 15 amino acids. The CDR3 DNA reads TGCGCCAGCTCAGATGCGGGACTAGCAGGAGATACGCAGTATTTT. It encodes CASSDAGLAGDTQYF.

This rearrangement joins TRBV10-3 to TRBJ2-3; D possibly corresponds to TRBD2 (7 bases). Trimming shortened V by 6 bases and J by 5 bases, and 21 bases separated the two germline ends. The CDR3 spans 16 residues. Germline CDR1 ENHRY, CDR2 SYGVKD. CDR3 amino acids: CAIREDGGALGDTQYF. CDR3 sequence (DNA): TGTGCCATCAGGGAGGATGGGGGGGCGCTGGGAGATACGCAGTATTTT.

In regard to this clonotype: A read error is possible here, since a much larger clone lies one base away. The chain has TRBV29-1 and TRBJ1-1; the D gene is possibly TRBD1 (5 bases). Germline V gene data show CDR1 as SQVTM and CDR2 as ANQGSEA. V was cut by 7 bases and J by 5 bases, with 17 bases left in between. This CDR3 region has 13 residues. This CDR3 is CSAAGGGWTEAFF. CDR3 nucleotides: TGCAGCGCAGCGGGGGGAGGATGGACTGAAGCTTTCTTT.

This clonotype was observed at least ten times. The chain employs TRBV29-1 and TRBJ2-3; 7 bases match TRBD1. This CDR3 contains 14 residues. CDR1 is SQVTM and CDR2 is ANQGSEA in the germline V gene. The V segment lost 1 base and the J segment 10 bases; nucleotides outside the gene matches: 11. The CDR3 nucleotides are TGCAGCGTTGAAGGGGACAGCTTTTCGGCTGCGCAGTATTTT. This sequence encodes CSVEGDSFSAAQYF.

This clonotype was picked up one time. The CDR3 DNA follows: TGTGCCAGCAGTTACTCGACAGGGGGACATTATAGCAATCAGCCCCAGCATTTT. This gives the protein CASSYSTGGHYSNQPQHF. The chain couples TRBV6-5 to TRBJ1-5; TRBD1 matches at 9 bases. The CDR3 has 18 amino acids. The germline V gene has CDR1 MNHEY and CDR2 SVGAGI. The ends lost 0 bases at V and 0 bases at J; junction bases unmatched: 6.

Ten or more counts support this clonotype. This chain connects TRBV9 to TRBJ1-2; D is possibly TRBD1 (6 bases). The CDR3 extends over 14 amino acids. The V end was cut by 7 bases, the J end by 1 base, with 14 bases between. In germline, CDR1 is SGDLS, CDR2 YYNGEE. The CDR3 region is CASSLRQVNYGYTF. CDR3 in DNA: TGTGCCAGCTCCCTCCGACAGGTTAACTATGGCTACACCTTC.

This clonotype was seen ten or more times. The genes are TRBV12-3 or TRBV12-4 and TRBJ2-3; D is undetermined. V was pared by 8 bases and J by 6 bases, with 12 bases between. The CDR3 has 12 amino acids. The CDR3 DNA is TGTGCCAGCGTGAATGGAACGGATACGCAGTATTTT. Its protein product is CASVNGTDTQYF.

The genes are TRBV11-2 and TRBJ2-1; D tentatively fits TRBD1 or TRBD2 (5 bases each). CDR1 and CDR2 (germline): SGHAT, FQNNGV. The V end was cut by 5 bases, the J end by 2 bases, with 16 bases between. The CDR3 runs 16 residues. CDR3 region: CASSTTYRDAYNEQFF. In DNA form, the CDR3 reads TGTGCCAGCAGCACAACTTACCGGGACGCCTACAATGAGCAGTTCTTC.

In DNA form, the CDR3 reads TGTGCCAGCAGCTTAGCGCTTGGCGGGTCAGTTTACAATGAGCAGTTCTTC. Encoded protein: CASSLALGGSVYNEQFF. This chain connects TRBV7-6 to TRBJ2-1; TRBD2 might be the D (5 bases). V dropped 0 bases and J dropped 4 bases, with 16 bases sitting between them. The CDR3 is 17 amino acids. Per germline, CDR1 SGHVS and CDR2 FNYEAQ. The complete variable domain, with remaining parts taken from reference TRBV7-6 and TRBJ2-1, reads GAGVSQSPRYKVTKRGQDVALRCDPISGHVSLYWYRQALGQGPEFLTYFNYEAQQDKSGLPNDRFSAERPEGSISTLTIQRTEQRDSAMYRCASSLALGGSVYNEQFFGPGTRLTVL.

A note on this clonotype: Since a much larger clone is just one base distant, this may be a read error. This chain links TRBV28 with TRBJ2-3; 10 bases agree with TRBD2. The CDR3 consists of 14 residues. Germline assignment: CDR1 MDHEN and CDR2 SYDVKM. The DNA of the CDR3 is TGTCCCAGCAGTTTGAGCGGGGGGGCCTTTACGCAGTATTTT. Amino acid sequence: CPSSLSGGAFTQYF.